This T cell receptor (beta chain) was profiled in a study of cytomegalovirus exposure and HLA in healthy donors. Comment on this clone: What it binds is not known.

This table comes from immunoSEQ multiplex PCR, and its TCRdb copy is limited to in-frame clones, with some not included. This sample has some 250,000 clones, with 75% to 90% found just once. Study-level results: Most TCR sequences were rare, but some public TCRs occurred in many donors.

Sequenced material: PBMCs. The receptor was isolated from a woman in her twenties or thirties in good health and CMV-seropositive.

The CDR3 bases are TGTGCCAGCAGTTGGAGGTCCTACAATGAGCAGTTCTTC. It is translated as CASSWRSYNEQFF. V gene TRBV27 combines with J gene TRBJ2-1, with D possibly TRBD2 on 5 matching bases. Germline assignment: CDR1 MNHEY and CDR2 SMNVEV (reference sequence). This CDR3 has 13 residues. Trimming removed 4 bases at V and 1 base at J, with 5 bases between.